One and the same sample provided the 18 T cell receptor beta chains below, sequenced in a study of Ad26.COV2.S vaccination and SARS-CoV-2 variants. Treatment given: over 15 received Ad26.COV2.S at low or high dose, single or two shots; 5 received placebo; per-sample allocation not given. Samples came from day 63 after the first vaccine or placebo injection. Repertoires were generated with immunoSEQ multiplex PCR, while TCRdb's copy carries only in-frame clones and drops some. The table includes about 390,000 clones, 75% to 90% detected once. Material: peripheral blood, obtained in a trial of Ad26.COV2.S vaccine versus placebo. The receptors were sampled from a person between 18 and 65 years old who received the Ad26.COV2.S COVID-19 vaccine or a placebo.

This clone was counted a single time. The chain recombines TRBV25-1 with TRBJ1-1; perhaps TRBD1 as D (5 bases). Germline CDR1 is MGHDK and CDR2 is SYGVNS. The CDR3 has 14 residues. V was trimmed by 0 bases and J by 4 bases, leaving 9 bases between them. CDR3 sequence: CASSEYQGRTEAFF. In DNA form, the CDR3 reads TGTGCCAGCAGTGAATACCAGGGTCGCACTGAAGCTTTCTTT.

This clone was detected many times. This chain connects TRBV7-9 to TRBJ1-1; TRBD1 matches 10 bases. The trim removed 7 bases at V and 10 bases at J, leaving 9 bases unmatched. Germline values: CDR1 SEHNR, CDR2 FQNEAQ (reference sequence). CDR3 length: 13 amino acids. In nucleotides, the CDR3 is TGTGCCAGCACCAACCAGGGACAGGGGCGAGCTTTCTTT. Protein sequence: CASTNQGQGRAFF.

The rearrangement joins TRBV4-1 to TRBJ1-6, with 8 bases identical to TRBD1. Germline CDR1 MGHRA, CDR2 YSYEKL. The CDR3 sequence is 15 residues long. V shed 1 base and J 9 bases; nucleotides not matched to a gene: 5. CDR3 region: CASSQGQGLGSPLHF. The CDR3 region has the DNA TGCGCCAGCAGCCAAGGACAGGGGCTGGGTTCACCCCTCCACTTT.

V is TRBV11-2 and J is TRBJ2-7, with TRBD1 as a possible D gene (6 bases). This CDR3 is 13 amino acids long. Between the trimmed V and J ends, which lost 4 bases and 5 bases, there was a span of 12 bases. The germline V gene encodes CDR1 SGHAT and CDR2 FQNNGV. The CDR3 is CASSSGDGNEQYF. Written as DNA, the CDR3 is TGTGCCAGCAGCTCAGGGGACGGCAACGAGCAGTACTTC.

J is TRBJ1-5 and V is TRBV18, with 9 bases matching TRBD1. The V gene end was trimmed by 3 bases and the J gene end by 4 bases; junction bases not matched to a gene: 4. This CDR3 has 15 residues. Germline CDR1 KGHSH, CDR2 LQKENI. The CDR3 nucleotides read TGTGCCAGCTCACCGGGACAGGGCCTAAATCAGCCCCAGCATTTT. Its translation: CASSPGQGLNQPQHF.

Comments on this clone: This specimen includes other DNA sequences encoding the same CDR3. This chain connects TRBV3-1 (or the pseudogene TRBV3-2) to TRBJ2-7; the D is unclear. The CDR3 spans 12 residues. Germline CDR1 reads LGHDT; CDR2 reads YNNKEL (reference sequence). Trimming pared 0 bases from V and 7 bases from J, leaving 7 bases between. CDR3 DNA sequence: TGTGCCAGCAGCCAAGATCTCGGGGAGCAGTACTTC. Its translation: CASSQDLGEQYF.

The chain is built from TRBV3-1 (or the pseudogene TRBV3-2) and TRBJ2-5; 9 bases match TRBD2. Germline CDR1 is LGHDT and CDR2 is YNNKEL (reference sequence). V was pared by 2 bases and J by 6 bases, with 1 base of the junction left unmatched. This CDR3 spans 13 amino acids. The CDR3 protein is CASSQSGGQTQYF. DNA for the CDR3: TGTGCCAGCAGCCAAAGCGGGGGGCAGACCCAGTACTTC.

This chain connects TRBV10-1 to TRBJ2-1, with TRBD2 identical over 10 bases. CDR1 is WNHNN, CDR2 SYGVQD, per germline (reference sequence). This CDR3 has 16 residues. The junction had 7 bases not matched to a gene; V was cut back by 4 bases and J by 4 bases. This chain's CDR3 is CASSVGASGGYNEQFF. CDR3 sequence (DNA): TGCGCCAGCAGTGTTGGGGCTAGCGGGGGTTACAATGAGCAGTTCTTC.

This clone was recorded a few times. The chain couples TRBV7-9 to TRBJ1-2; no clear D gene. The CDR3 sequence is 16 residues long. V was clipped by 0 bases and J by 0 bases, with 11 bases between them. In germline, CDR1 is SEHNR, CDR2 FQNEAQ (reference sequence). The CDR3 sequence: CASSLAVAEPNYGYTF. CDR3 nucleotides: TGTGCCAGCAGCTTAGCGGTGGCAGAACCTAACTATGGCTACACCTTC.

The chain joins TRBV3-1 (or the pseudogene TRBV3-2) to TRBJ1-5; no clear D. This CDR3 has 14 residues. Germline CDR1 LGHDT, CDR2 YNNKEL (reference sequence). V gave up 4 bases and J gave up 2 bases, with 9 bases separating them. The CDR3 here is CASSPLMGNQPQHF. The CDR3, as DNA: TGTGCCAGCAGCCCCCTTATGGGCAATCAGCCCCAGCATTTT.

The chain couples TRBV5-4 to TRBJ2-7; D call uncertain. This CDR3 has 16 amino acids. V lost 0 bases to trimming and J lost 2 bases, with 15 bases between them. The germline V gene has CDR1 SGHNT and CDR2 YYREEE (reference sequence). The CDR3 sequence: CASSLGPRTDTYEQYF. CDR3 in DNA: TGTGCCAGCAGCTTGGGCCCCAGGACGGATACCTACGAGCAGTACTTC.

The V gene is TRBV25-1, the J gene TRBJ1-2; D is uncertain. The CDR3 loop spans 16 amino acids. V shed 2 bases and J shed 4 bases, with 17 bases lying between them. Germline values: CDR1 MGHDK, CDR2 SYGVNS. CDR3 amino acids: CASSEGRGPRVYGYTF. Written as DNA, the CDR3 is TGTGCCAGCAGTGAAGGCCGGGGTCCCCGGGTCTATGGCTACACCTTC.

A few counts support this clone. The identical CDR3 is also encoded by other nucleotide sequences in the sample. The V gene is TRBV7-9, the J gene TRBJ2-7; no definite D call. This CDR3 contains 11 residues. From germline, CDR1 is SEHNR and CDR2 FQNEAQ (reference sequence). V lost 1 base and J 3 bases, leaving 1 base between the germline ends. Here the CDR3 reads CASSLDYEQYF. The CDR3 DNA follows: TGTGCCAGCAGCTTAGACTACGAGCAGTACTTC.

V usage is TRBV5-6 and J usage is TRBJ2-5, with a tentative D call TRBD2 (5 bases). Germline values: CDR1 SGHDT, CDR2 YYEEEE. The CDR3 runs to 14 residues. The germline V and J ends were trimmed by 2 bases and 1 base, with 9 bases remaining between them. CDR3 protein: CASSFGEGQETQYF. The DNA for the CDR3 is TGTGCCAGCAGCTTCGGTGAGGGCCAAGAGACCCAGTACTTC.

Comments on this clone: Other DNA sequences in this specimen translate into the identical CDR3. The chain links TRBV27 to TRBJ2-2; D remains ambiguous. The germline gives CDR1 MNHEY, CDR2 SMNVEV (reference sequence). Trimming removed 4 bases at V and 3 bases at J, with 3 bases between. CDR3 length equals 12 residues. The CDR3, as DNA: TGTGCCAGCAGTTCATACACCGGGGAGCTGTTTTTT. It codes for CASSSYTGELFF.

This sequence joins TRBV27 and TRBJ2-6; tentative D call: TRBD1 (5 bases). The germline V gene encodes CDR1 MNHEY and CDR2 SMNVEV (reference sequence). Deletions cut 6 bases from V and 2 bases from J, with 11 bases between. The CDR3 sequence is 15 residues long. Here the CDR3 DNA reads TGTGCCAGCAGCATCACAGGCACTGGGGCCAACGTCCTGACTTTC. This sequence encodes CASSITGTGANVLTF.

J is TRBJ2-3 and V is TRBV7-2, with unresolved D. Germline V gene lookup returns CDR1 SGHTA and CDR2 FQGNSA. V lost 3 bases and J 2 bases, leaving 9 bases between the germline ends. The CDR3 sequence is 14 residues long. CDR3 amino acids: CASSLGGFTDTQYF. As DNA, the CDR3 is TGTGCCAGCAGCTTGGGCGGCTTCACAGATACGCAGTATTTT.

CDR3 sequence reads: CASSDSMGSTRSSYNSPLHF. CDR3 bases: TGTGCCAGCAGTGATAGTATGGGTTCCACCCGAAGCTCCTATAATTCACCCCTCCACTTT. The chain uses TRBV6-1 and TRBJ1-6, with no clear D. Per germline, CDR1 MNHNS and CDR2 SASEGT. The ends were cut back, 3 bases at V and 0 bases at J, with 21 bases in the middle. CDR3 length equals 20 residues.